This T cell receptor (beta chain) is from a study of post-analysis software for immune sequencing data. Study context: In terms of disease course, relapsing-remitting, secondary progressive and progressive-relapsing multiple sclerosis were included.

With regard to this clonotype: Its target is unknown.

Unique molecular identifiers were present in the TCR beta cDNA libraries. TCRdb redid the calling of the PCR reads with MiXCR, one entry per CDR3 protein. The sample shows around 770,000 distinct CDR3 sequences, roughly 50% of them seen only once. Unmatched junction bases numbered 9, after V lost 5 bases and J lost 5 bases. The CDR3 is 15 residues long. CDR1 and CDR2 from the germline V gene are MNHEY and SMNVEV (reference sequence). Study results and limitations: About five TRBV segments were more frequent in patients than controls; TRBV5-6, TRBV5-1 and TRBV20-1 belonged to this group. Those with multiple sclerosis, the patient group, showed significantly lower normalized Chao1 diversity than controls.

Source material: blood. This receptor was taken from a girl between 10 and 17 years old with multiple sclerosis. V gene TRBV27 combines with J gene TRBJ1-1; TRBD1 matches 9 bases. For the CDR3, the DNA is TGTGCCAGCAGTGGCACAGGGGGCCTCGGGACTGAAGCTTTCTTT. Its protein is CASSGTGGLGTEAFF.